The entry below gives a single T cell receptor (beta chain) sequence along with its context. Enrollees, about 18 to 90 years old, lived in 24 US areas. The study assigned cohorts using participant-reported clinical history. Germline values: CDR1 SEHNR, CDR2 FQNEAQ (reference sequence). The CDR3 is 16 amino acids. After removal of 3 bases from V and 0 bases from J, the junction contained 5 bases not matched to a gene. Methods used by the authors: Cell counts per sample came from amplifying reference gene primers. The protocol was immunoSEQ multiplex PCR, while the TCRdb copy is restricted to in-frame clones and leaves out a portion. That table supplies the V and J calls and clone size; D and trimming were determined from the DNA. The repertoire includes 200,000 to 250,000 clones, over 80% of them detected once, and 3% to 4% sits in the top ten. The sample is drawn from a study of blood T cell repertoires in COVID-19. Study overall: The United States, Italy and Spain provided the acute and convalescent COVID-19 samples.

Material: PBMCs or T cells enriched from blood (not recorded which). The chain has TRBV7-9 and TRBJ2-3; TRBD2 agrees at 8 bases. This clonotype was obtained from a woman aged 25 to 39 who had been exposed to COVID-19. CDR3 region: CASSFGLAISTDTQYF. In nucleotides, the CDR3 is TGTGCCAGCAGCTTCGGACTAGCCATTAGCACAGATACGCAGTATTTT.